These 12 T cell receptor beta chains came from one sample sequenced in a study of blood T cells in healthy people across ages. The use of a sample-barcoded 5' primer and a J-beta primer mix characterized a second PCR of roughly 6 to 11 cycles. One entry per CDR3 protein results from TCRdb running MiXCR on the 5' RACE reads. This table has some 900,000 distinct CDR3 sequences, about 48% appearing once. Sequences were obtained from blood. These receptors came from a man aged 25-45 years in good health.

This clonotype was counted only a few times. The chain has TRBV7-8 and TRBJ2-7; TRBD1 agrees at 9 bases. Trimming at V came to 2 bases and at J to 2 bases, leaving 4 bases not matched to a gene. The germline gives CDR1 SGHVS, CDR2 FQNEAQ. The CDR3 has 15 amino acids. The chain's CDR3 is CASSLTGQGAYEQYF. The DNA for the CDR3 is TGTGCCAGCAGCTTAACGGGACAGGGAGCCTACGAGCAGTACTTC.

Ten or more counts support this clonotype. The gene calls are TRBV6-5 and TRBJ2-3; D gene ambiguous. This CDR3 has 15 amino acids. Trimming pared 6 bases from V and 0 bases from J, leaving 13 bases between. Germline assignment: CDR1 MNHEY and CDR2 SVGAGI. This CDR3 reads CASSPRATSTDTQYF. The DNA of the CDR3 is TGTGCCAGCAGCCCGCGAGCTACTAGCACAGATACGCAGTATTTT.

The count of this clonotype is one. The V gene is TRBV7-9, the J gene TRBJ1-1, with 7 positions matching TRBD1. This CDR3 region has 15 residues. V lost 2 bases and J lost 5; bases outside the gene matches: 8. CDR1 and CDR2 from the germline V gene are SEHNR and FQNEAQ (reference sequence). For the CDR3, the DNA is TGTGCCAGCAGCTTAAGTCGGCAGGGGGGTACTGAAGCTTTCTTT. It specifies CASSLSRQGGTEAFF.

This clonotype was detected a few times. V and J are TRBV27 and TRBJ2-7, with unresolved D. Trimming cost V 8 bases and J 3 bases, with 8 bases left between them. The V gene's germline CDR1 is MNHEY and CDR2 SMNVEV (reference sequence). This CDR3 has 11 residues. DNA of the CDR3: TGTGCCAGCGGTGATTTCTACGAGCAGTACTTC. Amino acids: CASGDFYEQYF.

V and J are TRBV20-1 and TRBJ2-6; tentatively, D is TRBD1 or TRBD2 (5 bases each). Trimming stripped 0 bases from V and 0 bases from J, with 15 bases between. CDR1 and CDR2 (germline): DFQATT, SNEGSKA (reference sequence). This CDR3 contains 18 residues. CDR3 nucleotide sequence: TGCAGTGCTAGAGATGGGACCAAACCAAGCTCTGGGGCCAACGTCCTGACTTTC. The encoded protein is CSARDGTKPSSGANVLTF.

This clonotype was seen a few times. J is TRBJ2-1 and V is TRBV4-1; 9 positions agree with TRBD2. Looked up from germline, CDR1 is MGHRA and CDR2 is YSYEKL. The CDR3 is 18 residues long. Losses at the gene ends were 0 bases for V and 7 bases for J; bases not matched to a gene: 13. The CDR3 reads CASSQEFERGAVLNEQFF. The CDR3 coding sequence is TGCGCCAGCAGCCAAGAGTTCGAGCGGGGGGCGGTTTTGAATGAGCAGTTCTTC.

The chain has TRBV5-1 and TRBJ2-1, with 9 bases that match TRBD1. Germline assignment: CDR1 SGHRS and CDR2 YFSETQ. The CDR3 consists of 14 residues. Germline trimming cut 3 bases from V and 5 bases from J; bases unmatched to any gene: 3. The CDR3 protein is CASSSGTGNNEQFF. The CDR3 DNA follows: TGCGCCAGCAGCTCGGGGACAGGGAACAATGAGCAGTTCTTC.

The V gene is TRBV5-6, the J gene TRBJ1-1, with D unresolved. CDR3 length: 15 residues. Germline CDR1 is SGHDT and CDR2 is YYEEEE. V was trimmed by 1 base and J by 0 bases, leaving 10 bases between them. CDR3 region: CASSLFVSLNTEAFF. CDR3 in DNA: TGTGCCAGCAGCTTGTTTGTCTCCCTGAACACTGAAGCTTTCTTT.

This rearrangement joins TRBV7-8 to TRBJ2-1; D is ambiguous. The CDR3 contains 16 residues. V lost 3 bases, J lost 6 bases, and 18 bases lay in between. Germline V gene data show CDR1 as SGHVS and CDR2 as FQNEAQ. The CDR3 nucleotides read TGTGCCAGCAGCTTGTCCCCGGCTAGTGGACGCAATGAGCAGTTCTTC. Protein sequence: CASSLSPASGRNEQFF. Full variable domain (remainder filled in from reference TRBV7-8 and TRBJ2-1): GAGVSQSPRYKVAKRGQDVALRCDPISGHVSLFWYQQALGQGPEFLTYFQNEAQLDKSGLPSDRFFAERPEGSVSTLKIQRTQQEDSAVYLCASSLSPASGRNEQFFGPGTRLTVL.

This chain uses TRBV7-9 with TRBJ2-7; D may be TRBD1 (6 bases). The DNA end is more similar to TRBJ2-4, so the J call may be wrong. The CDR3 spans 17 residues. CDR1 SEHNR and CDR2 FQNEAQ come from the germline V gene (reference sequence). The DNA of the CDR3 is TGTGCCAGCAGCCTCCTCACAGACAGGAAGCCCGGGAACATTCAGTACTTC. Translated: CASSLLTDRKPGNIQYF.

The chain uses TRBV7-9 and TRBJ1-2, with a weak D call TRBD1 (6 bases). V gave up 1 base and J gave up 6 bases, with 9 bases separating them. The length of the CDR3 is 13 residues. Looked up from germline, CDR1 is SEHNR and CDR2 is FQNEAQ (reference sequence). CDR3 bases: TGTGCCAGCAGCTTAGGGGGGGCGAATGGCTACACCTTC. It encodes CASSLGGANGYTF. Filled out from reference TRBV7-9 and TRBJ1-2, the complete variable domain reads DTGVSQNPRHKITKRGQNVTFRCDPISEHNRLYWYRQTLGQGPEFLTYFQNEAQLEKSRLLSDRFSAERPKGSFSTLEIQRTEQGDSAMYLCASSLGGANGYTFGSGTRLTVV.

The table lists this clonotype with a few counts. The rearrangement joins TRBV14 to TRBJ2-3, with TRBD2 as a possible D gene (6 bases). Germline V gives CDR1 SGHDN, CDR2 FVKESK. V was cut by 4 bases and J by 3 bases, with 14 bases left in between. This CDR3 is built from 15 residues. The CDR3 sequence is CASSLIRGRTDTQYF. CDR3 bases: TGTGCCAGCAGCCTCATTCGGGGGAGGACAGATACGCAGTATTTT.